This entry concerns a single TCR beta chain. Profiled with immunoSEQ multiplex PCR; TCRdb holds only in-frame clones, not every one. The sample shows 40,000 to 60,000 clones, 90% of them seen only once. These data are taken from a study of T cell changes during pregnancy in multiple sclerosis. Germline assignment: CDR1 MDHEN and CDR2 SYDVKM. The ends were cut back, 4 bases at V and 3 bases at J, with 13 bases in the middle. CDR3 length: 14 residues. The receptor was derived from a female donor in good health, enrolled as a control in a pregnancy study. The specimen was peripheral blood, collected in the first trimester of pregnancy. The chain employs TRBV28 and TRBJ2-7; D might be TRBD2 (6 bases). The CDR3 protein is CASSWLSGNYEQYF. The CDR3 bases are TGTGCCAGCAGTTGGCTTAGCGGAAACTACGAGCAGTACTTC.